This T cell receptor beta chain was captured by sequencing in a study of T cell responses to AZD1222 COVID-19 vaccine. Looking at the study overall: Second-dose intervals near 4 or 12 weeks were combined. Findings and limits, study-wide: In the spike-specific TCR repertoire, nearly half reportedly target unmutated variant regions.

With respect to this clone: The antigen is undetermined.

TCRdb's copy holds only in-frame clones and misses some; the assay was immunoSEQ multiplex PCR. The sample yields 200,000 or so clones, around 93% seen once. The CDR3 sequence is 15 residues long. Trimming took 0 bases from V and 7 from J; bases not matched to a gene: 8. The germline V gene encodes CDR1 SGHRS and CDR2 YFSETQ. The sample in question was peripheral blood, obtained on day 0 of AZD1222 vaccination. This chain links TRBV5-1 with TRBJ1-1; 8 bases are a match to TRBD1. The receptor comes from an adult in good health. The CDR3 DNA reads as TGCGCCAGCAGCTTGGCGGGAACAGGGGGGGATGAAGCTTTCTTT. Amino acid sequence: CASSLAGTGGDEAFF.